Below, one T cell receptor (beta chain) is given with its context. Which antigen it targets is not known. One base away there is no much larger clone; base qualities are not given. TCR beta CDR3 regions were sequenced from DNA using the immunoSEQ hsTCRbeta Kit. In the paper's pipeline: TCR sequencing data were analysed with the ImmunoSEQ Analyzer. T cell clonality was defined as 1 minus Pielou's evenness, as computed on productive rearrangements. To measure T cell diversity, the inverse Simpson index was applied to productive templates. T cell density was TCR beta template counts normalized to usable DNA, estimated by amplifying and sequencing housekeeping genes. TCR metrics were compared across histologic stages using two-sided Kruskal-Wallis tests. The source is immuneACCESS, and TCRdb retained only in-frame sequences with V and J called. Part of the clones is not carried over; for the studies checked, unresolved V genes explain less than half of this, and the remainder is unexplained. For V, J and clone size, that table is used; D and trimming come from the DNA. The sample yields over 9,500 clones; under 80% were counted once. 3% to 5% of the sample goes to the ten largest clones.

V sheds 1 base and J sheds 5 bases, leaving 14 bases between their ends. Reading from cysteine to phenylalanine, the CDR3 counts 16 amino acids. CDR3 DNA is the only sequence kept; it has 48 bases, read in frame from the first base. Based on the germline V gene (reference sequence), the CDR1 and CDR2 sequences are SEHNR and FQNEAQ. Between about 2013 and 2018, the patients underwent resection in either Japan or China. Two lung cancer pathologists independently confirmed the histologic diagnosis of each case on H&E slides. For nucleic acid extraction, premalignant or tumor cells were enriched by macro-dissection following pathologic assessment. The AllPrep DNA/RNA FFPE Kit was used to isolate DNA from FFPE tissue. The data were taken from a study of immune evolution from preneoplasia to lung adenocarcinoma (dated by TCRdb to the early 2020s). In terms of the full investigation: No AAH lesions showed HLA loss of heterozygosity, compared with 7% of AIS, approximately 15% of MIA and approximately 30% of ADC lesions. Immune contexture across lung adenocarcinoma precursors and invasive adenocarcinoma was profiled using immune gene expression, TCR sequencing and multiplex immunofluorescence. Resected precursor lesions (AAH, AIS, MIA) and invasive adenocarcinomas were compared with paired morphologically normal lung tissue. The sample size depended on which specimens were available, not on a prior power calculation. The immune data were integrated with whole exome sequencing and methylation data obtained from the same cohort of nodules. In total, the cohort included roughly 49 patients with pulmonary nodules, all of whom underwent surgical resection. The TCR sequencing data were obtained from a few dozen patients. According to the study, some 97 samples were used for TCR sequencing. POLYSOLVER was used to infer Class I HLA alleles from exome data, and LOHHLA was used to detect allele-specific HLA loss.

The paper as a whole reports these results and caveats: The findings rested on association rather than direct causation, and larger cohorts with long-term follow-up and longitudinal biopsies were considered necessary. KRAS-mutant nodules showed the highest T cell clonality compared with EGFR-mutant or double wild-type lesions. The highest top T cell clone frequencies were observed in normal lung, and a progressive decrease in top T cell clone frequencies appeared to occur from AAH through AIS, MIA and invasive adenocarcinoma. The highest clonality was observed in normal lung, whereas higher T cell density and diversity but lower clonality appeared to be present in later-stage lesions. All patients were from Japan and China, so applicability to Western populations was uncertain.

This receptor was identified in a person aged 60 to 80 with lung adenocarcinoma. The rearranged chain carries TRBV7-9 and TRBJ1-4, with TRBD1 tentatively as D gene (6 bases match). Sequenced input: FFPE minimally invasive lung adenocarcinoma tissue. The sample's cell subset or site label is to be understood as: micro-invasive lung adenocarcinoma (MIA). The CDR3 protein is CASSLGGSGQNEKLFF. The bases are TGTGCCAGCAGCTTAGGTGGGTCCGGACAGAATGAAAAACTGTTTTTT.